This TCR beta chain is drawn from a study of neurological immune-mediated disorders. Germline assignment: CDR1 SEHNR and CDR2 FQNEAQ (reference sequence). This CDR3 contains 14 residues. The V gene lost 5 bases and the J gene lost 4 bases, with 14 bases spanning the gap. This clonotype came up a few times. The antigen is not known. The study's findings and limits: Private repertoires in all groups were suggested by the absence of shared CDR3 amino acid sequences among expanded clones across subjects.

The cDNA was synthesized by 5'RACE incorporating 10-nucleotide random UMIs. TCRdb called the 5' RACE reads again in MiXCR, with one record for every CDR3 protein. The data contain tens of thousands of distinct CDR3 sequences, 3.5% to 5% of them singletons. The TCR originated in a man aged 45 to 65 with multiple sclerosis. The sample was PBMCs. The V call is TRBV7-9, the J call TRBJ1-1; D not certain. CDR3 residues: CASSLQESVTEAFF. The CDR3 nucleotides read TGTGCCAGCAGCCTGCAAGAAAGCGTCACTGAAGCTTTCTTT.